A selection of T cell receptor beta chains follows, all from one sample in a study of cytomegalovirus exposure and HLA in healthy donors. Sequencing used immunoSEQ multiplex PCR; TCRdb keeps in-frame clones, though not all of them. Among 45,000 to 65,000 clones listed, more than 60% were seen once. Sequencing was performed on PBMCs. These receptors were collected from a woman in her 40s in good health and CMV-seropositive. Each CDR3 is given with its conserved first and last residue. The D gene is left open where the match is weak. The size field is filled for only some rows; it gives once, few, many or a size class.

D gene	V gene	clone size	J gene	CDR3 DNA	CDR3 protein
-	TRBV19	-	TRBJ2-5	TGTGCCAGTAGCCCGCAGGTAACGCAAGAGACCCAGTACTTC	CASSPQVTQETQYF
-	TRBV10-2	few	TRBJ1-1	TGCGCCAGCAGTGAGTTTGTGGGGGGTCAGAGGGCTTTCTTT	CASSEFVGGQRAFF
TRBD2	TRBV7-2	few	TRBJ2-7	TGTGCCAGCAGCCCGAGGGAGACCCTAGCGGGGCCCTACGAGCAGTACTTC	CASSPRETLAGPYEQYF
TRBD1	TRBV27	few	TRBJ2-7	TGTGCCAGCAGCTTTTTCAGGGGGTCCTACGAGCAGTACTTC	CASSFFRGSYEQYF
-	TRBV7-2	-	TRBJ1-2	TGTGCCAGCAGCCTGGGGGGGTCCGATGGCTACACCTTC	CASSLGGSDGYTF
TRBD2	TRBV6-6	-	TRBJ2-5	TGTGCCAGCAGTACTCGGACTAGCGGGGTTTTCACCCAGTACTTC	CASSTRTSGVFTQYF
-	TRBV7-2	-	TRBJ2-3	TGTGCCAGCAGCCCTCGGGACTCCCGGAACACAGATACGCAGTATTTT	CASSPRDSRNTDTQYF
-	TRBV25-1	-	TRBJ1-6	TGTGCCCCCGTCTCAGGTCTCTCCTATAATTCACCCCTCCACTTT	CAPVSGLSYNSPLHF
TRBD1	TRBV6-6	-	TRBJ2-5	TGTGCCAGCAGTTACGGGACAGGAGTCCAAGAGACCCAGTACTTC	CASSYGTGVQETQYF
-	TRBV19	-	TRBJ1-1	TGTGCCAGTAGTATCGGCAGGGGTAGCGCTGAAGCTTTCTTT	CASSIGRGSAEAFF
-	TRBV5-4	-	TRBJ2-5	TGTGCCAGCAGCGCCCCCGCTCCGGGGGAGACCCAGTACTTC	CASSAPAPGETQYF
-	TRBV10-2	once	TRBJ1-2	TGCGCCAGCAGTGGTGCAGGGGAAAACTATGGCTACACCTTC	CASSGAGENYGYTF
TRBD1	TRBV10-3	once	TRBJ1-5	TGTGCCATCAGTGAACTCGGGACAGTTGATCAGCCCCAGCATTTT	CAISELGTVDQPQHF
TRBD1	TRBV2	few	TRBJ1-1	TGTGCCAGCGGGGACAGGGGGCGGGAGGGCACTGAAGCTTTCTTT	CASGDRGREGTEAFF
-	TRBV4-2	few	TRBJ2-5	TGTGCCAGCAGCCAAGGTTCGGCGGCTCGAGAGACCCAGTACTTC	CASSQGSAARETQYF
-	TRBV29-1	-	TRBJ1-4	TGCAGCGTACCAGGGGTTAGTACTGAAAAACTGTTTTTT	CSVPGVSTEKLFF
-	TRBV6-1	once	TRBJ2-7	TGTGCCAGCAGTTCCACAGGGACCTACGAGCAGTACTTC	CASSSTGTYEQYF
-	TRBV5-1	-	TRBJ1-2	TGCGCCAGCAGCTTGCCGGGGATAGATGGCTACACCTTC	CASSLPGIDGYTF
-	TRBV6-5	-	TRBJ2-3	TGTGCCAGCACTTCGACAGGTTACACAGATACGCAGTATTTT	CASTSTGYTDTQYF
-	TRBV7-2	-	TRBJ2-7	TGTGCCAGCAGCAACACTAGGGTCTACGAGCAGTACTTC	CASSNTRVYEQYF
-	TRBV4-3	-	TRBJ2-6	TGCGCCAGCAGCCAAGGAGCAGGGTCTGGGGCCAACGTCCTGACTTTC	CASSQGAGSGANVLTF
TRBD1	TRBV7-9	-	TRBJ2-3	TGTGCCAGCAGCCAGACAGGGGTAAGAGATACGCAGTATTTT	CASSQTGVRDTQYF
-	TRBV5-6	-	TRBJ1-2	TGTGCCAGCAGCTTGTGGCAGGTTGATGGCTACACCTTC	CASSLWQVDGYTF
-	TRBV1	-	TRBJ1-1	TGCACCAGCAGCCAAGAGGACAGGCCTATGAACACTGAAGCTTTCTTT	CTSSQEDRPMNTEAFF
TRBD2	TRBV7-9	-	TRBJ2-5	TGTGCCAGCAGCTCCGGACTAGCGGGGGGCCTAGGAAGGCAAGAGACCCAGTACTTC	CASSSGLAGGLGRQETQYF
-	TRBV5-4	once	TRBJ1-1	TGTGCCAGCAGCTTTAAGGGAGGGCTAAACACTGAAGCTTTCTTT	CASSFKGGLNTEAFF
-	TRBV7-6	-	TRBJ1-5	TGTGCCAGCAGCCCCGGGGGTAGCAATCAGCCCCAGCATTTT	CASSPGGSNQPQHF
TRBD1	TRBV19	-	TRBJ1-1	TGTGCCAGCAGAGGAGCCGGGACAGGCACTGAAGCTTTCTTT	CASRGAGTGTEAFF
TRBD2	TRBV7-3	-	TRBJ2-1	TGTGCCAGCAGCCCCCAGCGGGGGGGCCTGAATGAGCAGTTCTTC	CASSPQRGGLNEQFF
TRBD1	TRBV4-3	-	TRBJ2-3	TGCGCCAGCAGCGGTGAACTGACAGGGGCAGATACGCAGTATTTT	CASSGELTGADTQYF
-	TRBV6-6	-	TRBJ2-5	TGTGCCAGCAGTTACGCAGGGGAGGGGGGAGAGACCCAGTACTTC	CASSYAGEGGETQYF
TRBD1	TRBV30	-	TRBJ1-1	TGTGCCTGGAAAGCCGGGGACAGGGTTAATAGGGACACTGAAGCTTTCTTT	CAWKAGDRVNRDTEAFF
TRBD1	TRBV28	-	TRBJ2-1	TGTGCCAGCAGTTTGACAGGGATGGACAATGAGCAGTTCTTC	CASSLTGMDNEQFF
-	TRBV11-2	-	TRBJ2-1	TGTGCCAGCAGCTCGGGGGGCCCCGGCCACAATGAGCAGTTCTTC	CASSSGGPGHNEQFF
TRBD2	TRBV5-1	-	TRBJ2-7	TGCGCCAGCAGCTTCCCTGGGACTAGCGGGAGATCATCCTACGAGCAGTACTTC	CASSFPGTSGRSSYEQYF
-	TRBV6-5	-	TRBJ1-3	TGTGCCAGCAGTCAGGCAGCCGGAAACACCATATATTTT	CASSQAAGNTIYF
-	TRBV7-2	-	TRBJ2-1	TGTGCCAGCAGCTTAGCCTATGAGCAGTTCTTC	CASSLAYEQFF
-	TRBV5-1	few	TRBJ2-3	TGCGCCAGCAGCTTACTCTCGCACGGCACAGATACGCAGTATTTT	CASSLLSHGTDTQYF
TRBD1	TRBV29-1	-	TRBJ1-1	TGCAGCGTTGTTGGGACAGGGTTTGAAGCTTTCTTT	CSVVGTGFEAFF
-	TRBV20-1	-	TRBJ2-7	TGCAGTGCTAGCAAAGGGAGCGAGCAGTACTTC	CSASKGSEQYF
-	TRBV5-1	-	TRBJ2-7	TGCGCCAGCAGCCGCGACGGGGGAAGCTCCTACGAGCAGTACTTC	CASSRDGGSSYEQYF
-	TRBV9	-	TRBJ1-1	TGTGCCAGCAGCCCCAGGGGTACAAACACTGAAGCTTTCTTT	CASSPRGTNTEAFF
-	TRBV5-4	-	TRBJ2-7	TGTGCCAGCAGTCCTGCGAGGGGACAAAGCTCCTACGAGCAGTACTTC	CASSPARGQSSYEQYF
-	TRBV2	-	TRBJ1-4	TGTGCCAGCAGTGTATCGGTTTGGAGGGGAAGAGGTGAAAAACTGTTTTTT	CASSVSVWRGRGEKLFF
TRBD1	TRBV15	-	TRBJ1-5	TGTGCCACCAGCAGAATCATCGACAGGGGCAGCCAGCCCCAGCATTTT	CATSRIIDRGSQPQHF
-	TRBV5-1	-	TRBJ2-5	TGCGCCAGCAGCTTACAGGCCCAAGAGACCCAGTACTTC	CASSLQAQETQYF
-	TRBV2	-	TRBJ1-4	TGTGCCAGCAGACATAATGAAAAACTGTTTTTT	CASRHNEKLFF
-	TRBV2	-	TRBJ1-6	TGTGCCAGCAGTGAAATTGGGACACAGAATTCACCCCTCCACTTT	CASSEIGTQNSPLHF
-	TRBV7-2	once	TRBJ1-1	TGTGCCAGCAGCTTCCAGACTGAAGCTTTCTTT	CASSFQTEAFF
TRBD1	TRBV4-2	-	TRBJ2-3	TGTGCCAGCAGCTTCCGGGACAGGTCTGCAGATACGCAGTATTTT	CASSFRDRSADTQYF
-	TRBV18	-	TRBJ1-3	TGTGCCAGCTCACCCCTAGGGGCGACCACCATATATTTT	CASSPLGATTIYF
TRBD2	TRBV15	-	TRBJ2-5	TGTGCCACCAGCACGCCTAGCGGGTCGGAGACCCAGTACTTC	CATSTPSGSETQYF
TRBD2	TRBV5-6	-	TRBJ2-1	TGTGCCAGCAGCAAGTCGGGACTAGCTTTGGATGAGCAGTTCTTC	CASSKSGLALDEQFF
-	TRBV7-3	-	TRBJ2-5	TGTGCCAGCAGCGTCCCTCCCCCAGAGACCCAGTACTTC	CASSVPPPETQYF
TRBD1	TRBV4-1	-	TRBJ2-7	TGCGCTAGCAGCCATCCGGGACAGGGGGAATGTTACGAGCAGTACTTC	CASSHPGQGECYEQYF